Listed below are T cell receptor beta chains from one sample, sequenced in a study of T cell changes during pregnancy in multiple sclerosis. Method: immunoSEQ multiplex PCR; TCRdb's copy keeps in-frame clones and lacks some. The table has 90,000 to 130,000 clones, 92% seen once. This sample comprised peripheral blood, obtained in the third trimester of pregnancy. Receptors were obtained from a female donor with multiple sclerosis, enrolled in a pregnancy study. Both conserved end residues are part of each CDR3. The D gene is left open where the match is weak. Clone size is shown for a subset of rows, as once, few, many or a class of expanded clone.

>-|TRBV27|TRBJ2-3|-
CASSLKWGGALGSQYF
TGTGCCAGCAGTTTAAAGTGGGGGGGGGCCCTGGGGTCGCAGTATTTT
>-|TRBV19|TRBJ1-5|TRBD1
CATSERRQGMGPSGQPQHF
TGTGCCACCTCAGAACGAAGACAGGGGATGGGCCCAAGTGGTCAGCCCCAGCATTTT
>-|TRBV6-4|TRBJ2-2|-
CASSAYATSGGANTGELFF
TGTGCCAGCAGTGCATATGCGACGTCGGGCGGGGCGAACACCGGGGAGCTGTTTTTT
>-|TRBV9|TRBJ1-2|-
CASSGQVPGGYTF
TGTGCCAGCAGCGGCCAGGTTCCGGGAGGCTACACCTTC
>few|TRBV9|TRBJ1-1|-
CASSPDREWAFF
TGTGCCAGCAGCCCAGACCGGGAATGGGCTTTCTTT
>-|TRBV4-1|TRBJ2-5|TRBD1
CASSQDRGRDQETQYF
TGCGCCAGCAGCCAAGACAGGGGGCGCGACCAAGAGACCCAGTACTTC
>-|TRBV5-1|TRBJ1-6|-
CASSLDGRGNSPLHF
TGCGCCAGCAGCCTTGATGGACGGGGTAATTCACCCCTCCACTTT
>-|TRBV5-1|TRBJ2-1|TRBD2
CASSAKTSGGSANEQFF
TGCGCCAGCAGCGCCAAGACTAGCGGGGGGTCGGCCAATGAGCAGTTCTTC
>-|TRBV6-5|TRBJ2-1|-
CASSYEAGVRNEQFF
TGTGCCAGCAGTTATGAGGCAGGGGTGCGCAATGAGCAGTTCTTC
>-|TRBV5-1|TRBJ2-2|TRBD1
CASSGSTGGVTGELFF
TGCGCCAGCAGCGGATCGACAGGGGGTGTCACCGGGGAGCTGTTTTTT
>-|TRBV7-6|TRBJ1-1|TRBD1
CASSRQRRDRDMNTEAFF
TGTGCCAGCAGCCGACAGAGAAGGGACAGGGATATGAACACTGAAGCTTTCTTT
>few|TRBV30|TRBJ1-1|-
CAWNTNTEAFF
TGTGCCTGGAACACGAACACTGAAGCTTTCTTT
>-|TRBV28|TRBJ2-6|-
CASSFGGAGANVLTF
TGTGCCAGCAGTTTCGGAGGGGCGGGGGCCAACGTCCTGACTTTC
>once|TRBV6-1|TRBJ1-2|-
CASSEGPDLYGYTF
TGTGCCAGCAGTGAAGGGCCAGACTTATATGGCTACACCTTC
>-|TRBV2|TRBJ2-2|-
CASRVGGTGELFF
TGTGCCAGCAGAGTTGGCGGTACCGGGGAGCTGTTTTTT
>-|TRBV10-3|TRBJ2-6|TRBD1
CAITDRAGANVLTF
TGTGCCATCACCGACAGGGCTGGGGCCAACGTCCTGACTTTC
>-|TRBV5-4|TRBJ2-3|TRBD1
CASKGDSSTDTQYF
TGTGCCAGCAAGGGGGACAGCTCCACAGATACGCAGTATTTT
>-|TRBV6-1|TRBJ2-4|-
CASRPRNIQYF
TGTGCCAGCAGGCCGAGGAACATTCAGTACTTC
>-|TRBV5-1|TRBJ2-4|TRBD2
CASSLEGGTSRYF
TGCGCCAGCAGCTTGGAGGGGGGGACTAGCAGATACTTC
>once|TRBV7-9|TRBJ2-7|-
CASSLPAARATGYEQYF
TGTGCCAGCAGCTTACCAGCCGCGCGGGCAACTGGATATGAGCAGTACTTC
>few|TRBV7-9|TRBJ1-6|-
CATGSRTHSPLHF
TGTGCTACAGGATCTCGTACGCATTCACCCCTCCACTTT
>-|TRBV9|TRBJ2-5|TRBD2
CASSGGYSAGGETQYF
TGTGCCAGCAGCGGCGGGTATTCTGCGGGGGGGGAGACCCAGTACTTC
>many|TRBV15|TRBJ2-7|-
CATSKERGYYEQYF
TGTGCCACCAGCAAGGAACGGGGTTACTACGAGCAGTACTTC
>-|TRBV5-1|TRBJ2-5|TRBD1
CASSLLLGQGQETQYF
TGCGCCAGCAGCCTCCTCCTCGGACAGGGGCAAGAGACCCAGTACTTC
>-|TRBV30|TRBJ1-3|-
CAWNTDANTIYF
TGTGCCTGGAATACAGACGCCAACACCATATATTTT
>-|TRBV12-5|TRBJ2-1|-
CASGLDPGLGRFF
TGTGCTAGTGGTTTGGACCCGGGACTGGGGCGGTTCTTC
>-|TRBV2|TRBJ2-7|TRBD2
CASSEFLAGSYEQYF
TGTGCCAGCAGTGAATTTCTAGCGGGGTCCTACGAGCAGTACTTC
>-|TRBV9|TRBJ2-1|TRBD1
CASSPRGGTGGNEQFF
TGTGCCAGCAGCCCCCGGGGGGGGACAGGGGGCAATGAGCAGTTCTTC
>-|TRBV2|TRBJ1-3|-
CASTREDTSGNTIYF
TGTGCCAGCACCCGGGAGGATACTTCTGGAAACACCATATATTTT
>-|TRBV9|TRBJ2-7|TRBD1
CASSASFRGTSKQSQYF
TGTGCCAGCAGCGCCTCGTTCAGGGGGACCTCTAAACAGTCGCAGTACTTC
>-|TRBV5-5|TRBJ1-5|TRBD1
CASSLGQGGQPQHF
TGTGCCAGCAGCTTGGGACAGGGAGGCCAGCCCCAGCATTTT
>-|TRBV6-5|TRBJ1-1|TRBD1
CASSWTGSSTEAFF
TGTGCCAGCAGTTGGACAGGGTCGTCCACTGAAGCTTTCTTT
>-|TRBV6-6|TRBJ2-7|-
CASGSLQGPYEQYF
TGTGCCAGCGGTTCGTTACAGGGACCCTACGAGCAGTACTTC
>once|TRBV5-4|TRBJ2-2|-
CASSLESGNTGELFF
TGTGCCAGCAGCTTGGAGAGCGGGAACACCGGGGAGCTGTTTTTT
>-|TRBV5-4|TRBJ2-1|TRBD1
CASSGGTGSSYNEQFF
TGTGCCAGCAGCGGAGGGACAGGGAGCTCCTACAATGAGCAGTTCTTC
>-|TRBV14|TRBJ2-7|-
CASSQVTYEQYF
TGTGCCAGCAGCCAAGTCACCTACGAGCAGTACTTC
>-|TRBV6-1|TRBJ2-1|TRBD2
CASSALAGGRGNEQFF
TGTGCCAGCAGTGCATTAGCGGGAGGAAGGGGGAATGAGCAGTTCTTC
>-|TRBV10-2|TRBJ1-4|-
CASSEGQEQKLFF
TGCGCCAGCAGTGAGGGCCAGGAACAAAAACTGTTTTTT
>-|TRBV5-5|TRBJ2-7|-
CASSLAGTSAYEQYF
TGTGCCAGCAGCTTGGCCGGGACTTCCGCCTACGAGCAGTACTTC
>-|TRBV19|TRBJ2-2|TRBD1
CASRLPGTGNIGELFF
TGTGCCAGTAGACTTCCCGGGACAGGGAATATCGGGGAGCTGTTTTTT
>-|TRBV5-4|TRBJ2-1|-
CASSPSPGNEQFF
TGTGCCAGCAGCCCCTCTCCGGGGAATGAGCAGTTCTTC
>-|TRBV5-1|TRBJ1-4|TRBD1
CASSLRGSTGQGQGEKLFF
TGCGCCAGCAGCTTGAGGGGTTCGACCGGACAGGGCCAGGGTGAAAAACTGTTTTTT
>-|TRBV5-6|TRBJ2-7|TRBD2
CASSTAGTSGEQYF
TGTGCCAGCAGCACCGCCGGGACTAGCGGCGAGCAGTACTTC
>-|TRBV5-1|TRBJ2-7|TRBD2
CASRPTPSMGLAGGLSSYEQYF
TGCGCCAGCAGACCAACGCCCTCAATGGGGCTAGCGGGAGGTCTAAGCTCCTACGAGCAGTACTTC
>-|TRBV28|TRBJ1-2|TRBD1
CASSLLSGQGARGYTF
TGTGCCAGCAGTTTATTGTCAGGACAGGGGGCGCGGGGCTACACCTTC
>-|TRBV9|TRBJ2-1|TRBD2
CASSAKGTSDRVYSEQFF
TGTGCCAGCAGCGCGAAAGGGACTAGCGATAGGGTGTACTCTGAGCAGTTCTTC
>-|TRBV7-9|TRBJ1-2|-
CASSRDSFNYGYTF
TGTGCCAGCAGCCGGGACTCCTTTAACTATGGCTACACCTTC
>once|TRBV7-3|TRBJ2-6|-
CASSSWEGGKEANVLTF
TGTGCCAGCAGCTCCTGGGAGGGGGGAAAGGAGGCCAACGTCCTGACTTTC
>-|TRBV25-1|TRBJ2-3|-
CASSVGEHPDTQYF
TGTGCCAGCTCAGTCGGGGAGCACCCAGATACGCAGTATTTT